This TCR beta chain was captured by sequencing in a study of blood T cells in healthy people across ages. The study, taken as a whole, reports: Expanded clonotype changes were possibly confounded by unknown donor CMV status.

Total RNA was extracted at no less than 6 micrograms per sample. Trimming cost V 7 bases and J 1 base; bases outside gene matches: 1. CDR1 is SNHLY, CDR2 FYNNEI, per germline. This CDR3 region has 13 residues. A few counts support this clonotype. As yet, its antigen is unknown. Together with a sample-barcoded 5' primer, a J-beta primer mix was included in a second PCR lasting roughly 6 to 12 cycles. Via MiXCR, TCRdb re-called the 5' RACE reads, giving one row per CDR3 protein. The table records around 790,000 distinct CDR3 sequences, around 42% of them present only once. This clonotype was sampled from a man aged 55-75 years in good health. The source material was blood. The chain couples TRBV2 to TRBJ1-5; TRBD1 aligns across 7 bases. CDR3 in amino acids: CASTDRSNQPQHF. The CDR3 DNA follows: TGTGCCAGCACGGACAGGAGCAATCAGCCCCAGCATTTT.